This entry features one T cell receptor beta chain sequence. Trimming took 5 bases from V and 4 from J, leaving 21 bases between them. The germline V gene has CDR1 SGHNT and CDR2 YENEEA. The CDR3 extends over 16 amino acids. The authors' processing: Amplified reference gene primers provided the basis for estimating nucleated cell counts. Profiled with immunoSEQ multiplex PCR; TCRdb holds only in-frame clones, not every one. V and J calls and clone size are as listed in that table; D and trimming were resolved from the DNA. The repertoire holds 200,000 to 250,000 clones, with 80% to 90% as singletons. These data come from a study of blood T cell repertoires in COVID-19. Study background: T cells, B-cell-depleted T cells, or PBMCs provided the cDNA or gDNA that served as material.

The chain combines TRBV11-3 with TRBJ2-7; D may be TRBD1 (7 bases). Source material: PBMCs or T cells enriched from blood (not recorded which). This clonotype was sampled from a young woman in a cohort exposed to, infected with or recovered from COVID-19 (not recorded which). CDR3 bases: TGTGCCAGCAGCCCTAGGGGGGACAGTCTAGGATACGAGCAGTACTTC. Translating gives CASSPRGDSLGYEQYF.